Below, 22 T cell receptor beta chains from the same sample are listed, as sequenced in a study of Ad26.COV2.S vaccination and SARS-CoV-2 variants. Some clones are missing from TCRdb's copy, which holds only in-frame ones; the method was immunoSEQ multiplex PCR. The sample yields fewer than 400,000 clones, more than 70% seen once. Treatment of the sample: about 20 received Ad26.COV2.S at low or high dose, single or two shots; 5 received placebo; per-sample allocation not given. After the first vaccine or placebo injection, samples were drawn on day 63. Sequencing used peripheral blood, obtained in a trial of Ad26.COV2.S vaccine versus placebo. The receptors were sampled from a person aged 18-60 years who received the Ad26.COV2.S COVID-19 vaccine or a placebo.

The chain employs TRBV5-1 and TRBJ2-5, with D unresolved. The CDR3 spans 16 residues. Germline CDR1 is SGHRS and CDR2 is YFSETQ. V dropped 2 bases and J dropped 1 base, with 15 bases sitting between them. The CDR3 DNA follows: TGCGCCAGCAGCTTTGGTAAGGCGGACGGCCAAGAGACCCAGTACTTC. It is translated as CASSFGKADGQETQYF.

The chain combines TRBV20-1 with TRBJ1-5; possible D gene TRBD1, 5 bases. Germline loops: CDR1 DFQATT, CDR2 SNEGSKA (reference sequence). CDR3 length equals 14 residues. Trimming cost V 3 bases and J 1 base, with 10 bases left between them. The CDR3 loop is CSASLGTSNQPQHF. The CDR3 DNA is TGCAGTGCTAGTCTGGGGACGAGCAATCAGCCCCAGCATTTT.

The chain links TRBV27 to TRBJ1-3; D is ambiguous. Trimming removed 4 bases at V and 4 bases at J, with 8 bases between. Per germline, CDR1 MNHEY and CDR2 SMNVEV (reference sequence). The CDR3 loop spans 13 amino acids. CDR3: CASSSVGGNTIYF. The CDR3 DNA reads TGTGCCAGCAGTTCGGTCGGCGGAAACACCATATATTTT.

The chain has TRBV4-3 and TRBJ1-1, with 8 bases identical to TRBD1. Germline lookup yields CDR1 LGHNA and CDR2 YSLEER. The J segment lost 2 bases and the V segment lost 2 bases, leaving 10 bases of the junction unmatched. The CDR3 is made up of 17 amino acids. The DNA for the CDR3 is TGCGCCAGCAGCCAAACGGCCAGGGGGCATCTTAACACTGAAGCTTTCTTT. This encodes CASSQTARGHLNTEAFF.

This clone showed up just once. The CDR3 DNA follows: TGTGCCAGTAGTACCCGGACTGACACCTACGAGCAGTACTTC. The encoded protein is CASSTRTDTYEQYF. This chain links TRBV19 with TRBJ2-7; a possible D gene is TRBD2 (5 bases). The length of the CDR3 is 14 residues. V lost 4 bases and J 2 bases, leaving 12 bases between the germline ends. Per germline, CDR1 LNHDA and CDR2 SQIVND (reference sequence). The full variable domain, completed using reference TRBV19 and TRBJ2-7, is DGGITQSPKYLFRKEGQNVTLSCEQNLNHDAMYWYRQDPGQGLRLIYYSQIVNDFQKGDIAEGYSVSREKKESFPLTVTSAQKNPTAFYLCASSTRTDTYEQYFGPGTRLTVT.

This clone has only a few counts. V is TRBV4-3 and J is TRBJ1-5; 7 bases agree with TRBD1. V shed 3 bases, J shed 5 bases, and the junction held 7 bases outside the gene matches. The CDR3 is made up of 15 amino acids. Germline assignment: CDR1 LGHNA and CDR2 YSLEER. CDR3 nucleotide sequence: TGCGCCAGCAGCCAGGACGGGACAGACTATCAGCCCCAGCATTTT. It encodes CASSQDGTDYQPQHF.

The rearrangement joins TRBV5-1 to TRBJ2-3; D tentatively reads TRBD1 or TRBD2 (6 bases each). V lost 4 bases to trimming and J lost 6 bases, with 12 bases between them. The CDR3 is 13 residues long. Germline V CDR1 and CDR2: SGHRS, YFSETQ. The CDR3 nucleotides are TGCGCCAGCAGCCGACGGGGGCCTGATACGCAGTATTTT. Amino acids: CASSRRGPDTQYF.

The gene calls are TRBV20-1 and TRBJ2-5, with a weak D call TRBD1 (5 bases). CDR3 size: 14 residues. Germline assignment: CDR1 DFQATT and CDR2 SNEGSKA (reference sequence). Trimming shortened V by 3 bases and J by 3 bases, and 14 bases separated the two germline ends. The CDR3: CSASGPGKKETQYF. DNA of the CDR3: TGCAGTGCTAGTGGTCCAGGGAAAAAAGAGACCCAGTACTTC.

The J gene is TRBJ1-1, the V gene TRBV19; 11 nucleotides line up with TRBD1. V lost 4 bases to trimming and J lost 5 bases; unmatched junction nucleotides: 3. The CDR3 contains 14 residues. Germline V gene sequence: CDR1 LNHDA, CDR2 SQIVND (reference sequence). CDR3 in amino acids: CASSRGQGVTEAFF. The CDR3 nucleotides are TGTGCCAGTAGTAGGGGACAGGGGGTAACTGAAGCTTTCTTT.

The J gene is TRBJ1-1, the V gene TRBV3-1 (or the pseudogene TRBV3-2); TRBD1 is a possible D gene (6 bases). This CDR3 is built from 12 residues. V dropped 6 bases and J dropped 11 bases, with 16 bases sitting between them. The germline gives CDR1 LGHDT, CDR2 YNNKEL (reference sequence). The CDR3 region is CASRDTGQTAFF. In DNA form, the CDR3 reads TGTGCCAGCAGAGATACCGGACAGACGGCTTTCTTT.

V is TRBV27 and J is TRBJ1-6; the match to TRBD1 covers 7 bases. Germline CDR1 and CDR2: MNHEY and SMNVEV (reference sequence). V lost 5 bases to trimming and J lost 9 bases; unmatched junction nucleotides: 4. This CDR3 spans 13 amino acids. The CDR3 DNA is TGTGCCAGCAGTCCAGACAGGGTTTCACCCCTCCACTTT. Translated, it gives CASSPDRVSPLHF.

Of note for this clone: The sample has other DNA sequences that encode this CDR3 too. CDR3 protein: CASSITGNTEAFF. The DNA for the CDR3 is TGTGCCAGTAGTATTACAGGGAACACTGAAGCTTTCTTT. The chain joins TRBV19 to TRBJ1-1, with a tentative D call TRBD1 (5 bases). V dropped 3 bases and J dropped 1 base, with 6 bases sitting between them. The CDR3 totals 13 residues. Germline V gives CDR1 LNHDA, CDR2 SQIVND (reference sequence).

This chain connects TRBV20-1 to TRBJ2-7; D is perhaps TRBD1 (6 bases). V was clipped by 2 bases and J by 11 bases, with 13 bases between them. Germline CDR1 is DFQATT and CDR2 is SNEGSKA (reference sequence). CDR3 length: 11 amino acids. Here the CDR3 DNA reads TGCAGTGCTAGAACTTACGCAGGGGAGTACTTC. Amino acids: CSARTYAGEYF.

The V and J genes are TRBV7-8 and TRBJ1-1; D remains unclear. Trimming cost V 10 bases and J 1 base, with 16 bases left between them. This CDR3 is built from 14 residues. Germline V gene lookup returns CDR1 SGHVS and CDR2 FQNEAQ. CDR3 residues: CATRLGLANTEAFF. DNA for the CDR3: TGTGCCACACGTCTAGGGCTGGCGAACACTGAAGCTTTCTTT.

The chain has TRBV9 and TRBJ1-2; 7 nucleotides align to TRBD1. The CDR3 has 14 residues. The junction had 7 bases not matched to a gene; V was cut back by 5 bases and J by 3 bases. Looked up from germline, CDR1 is SGDLS and CDR2 is YYNGEE. The CDR3 is CASSPTGDYYGYTF. In DNA form, the CDR3 reads TGTGCCAGCAGTCCCACAGGGGACTACTATGGCTACACCTTC.

The rearrangement links TRBV4-3 to TRBJ1-5, with TRBD1 identical over 8 bases. CDR1 and CDR2 (germline): LGHNA, YSLEER. The CDR3 contains 13 residues. V dropped 4 bases and J dropped 7; count of bases not matched to a gene: 3. DNA for the CDR3: TGCGCCAGCAGCCCTGACAGGGGCCAGCCCCAGCATTTT. It codes for CASSPDRGQPQHF.

The CDR3 coding sequence is TGCGCCAGCAGCCTCGGGACCACGCTGCATACGCAGTATTTT. Its translation: CASSLGTTLHTQYF. The rearrangement uses TRBV5-1 and TRBJ2-3, with D tentatively TRBD1 or TRBD2 (5 bases each). Trimming removed 4 bases from V and 7 bases from J, with 16 bases in between. The CDR3 totals 14 residues. Germline V gene lookup returns CDR1 SGHRS and CDR2 YFSETQ.

The chain joins TRBV6-5 to TRBJ2-1; possible D gene TRBD2, 5 bases. V lost 7 bases and J 5 bases, leaving 12 bases between the germline ends. Germline V gene lookup returns CDR1 MNHEY and CDR2 SVGAGI. The CDR3 extends over 13 amino acids. DNA for the CDR3: TGTGCCAGCACCCGGGATTTAGACAATGAGCAGTTCTTC. It specifies CASTRDLDNEQFF.

V gene TRBV5-6 combines with J gene TRBJ1-2; the D is unclear. The CDR3 is 16 amino acids. Germline lookup yields CDR1 SGHDT and CDR2 YYEEEE. V gave up 0 bases and J gave up 5 bases, with 17 bases separating them. The CDR3 DNA reads TGTGCCAGCAGCTTGGTAACCTGGGGTACGGAATATGGCTACACCTTC. This sequence encodes CASSLVTWGTEYGYTF.

In its sample, this clone was seen once. The chain couples TRBV5-8 to TRBJ2-1, with 9 positions matching TRBD2. The germline gives CDR1 SGHTS, CDR2 YDEGEE. The length of the CDR3 is 18 residues. Trimming took 2 bases from V and 5 from J; bases not matched to a gene: 14. The DNA for the CDR3 is TGTGCCAGCAGCTTCAAGACTAGCGGCCGAAGCACGAACAATGAGCAGTTCTTC. This gives the protein CASSFKTSGRSTNNEQFF. The variable domain in full, completed from reference TRBV5-8 and TRBJ2-1, reads EAGVTQSPTHLIKTRGQQATLRCSPISGHTSVYWYQQALGLGLQFLLWYDEGEERNRGNFPPRFSGRQFPNYSSELNVNALELEDSALYLCASSFKTSGRSTNNEQFFGPGTRLTVL.

The chain has TRBV6-2 or TRBV6-3 and TRBJ1-4; D is uncertain. The CDR3 runs 13 residues. V shed 7 bases and J shed 6 bases, with 12 bases lying between them. Germline CDR1 is MNHEY and CDR2 is SVGEGT. CDR3 sequence: CASNPSLYEKLFF. The CDR3, as DNA: TGTGCCAGCAACCCGAGTCTTTATGAAAAACTGTTTTTT.

The V and J genes are TRBV19 and TRBJ2-1, with TRBD2 identical over 8 bases. The V segment lost 6 bases and the J segment 6 bases; nucleotides outside the gene matches: 16. Germline values: CDR1 LNHDA, CDR2 SQIVND (reference sequence). This CDR3 is built from 17 residues. For the CDR3, the DNA is TGTGCCAGTAGCCCCGCGGGAGGTTTGGCGCCGGCCAATGAGCAGTTCTTC. Amino acids: CASSPAGGLAPANEQFF.